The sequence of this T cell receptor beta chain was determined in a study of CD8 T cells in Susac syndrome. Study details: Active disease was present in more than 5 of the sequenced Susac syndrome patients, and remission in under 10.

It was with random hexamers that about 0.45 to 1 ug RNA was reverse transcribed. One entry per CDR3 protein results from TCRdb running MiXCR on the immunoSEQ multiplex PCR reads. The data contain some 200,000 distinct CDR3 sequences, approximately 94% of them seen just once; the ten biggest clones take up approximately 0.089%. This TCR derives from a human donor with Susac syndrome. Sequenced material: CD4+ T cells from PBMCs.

The CDR3 DNA reads as TGCAGTGCTAGGGACTTAGCGGGGGGAGGGGAGACCCAGTACTTC. Amino acid sequence: CSARDLAGGGETQYF. The J gene is TRBJ2-5, the V gene TRBV20-1; 10 nucleotides agree with TRBD2. J gave up 5 bases and V 3 bases, and 9 bases lay outside the gene matches. Germline loops: CDR1 DFQATT, CDR2 SNEGSKA (reference sequence). The CDR3 extends over 15 amino acids.